The 5 T cell receptor beta chains below were found in one sample sequenced in a study of shared clonotypes between healthy human individuals. Generated by immunoSEQ multiplex PCR, the TCRdb table keeps only in-frame clones and is missing some. The profile covers over 150,000 clones, with about 68% appearing a single time and more than 9% taken by the ten largest. What was sequenced was memory CD4+ T cells sorted from blood. Indicated subset: CD45RA-negative fraction. The origin of the receptors is a man aged 25-40 years in good health.

The rearrangement links TRBV7-2 to TRBJ2-3; 12 nucleotides match TRBD2. The CDR3 length is 18 residues. Germline CDR1 reads SGHTA; CDR2 reads FQGNSA. V trimming: 5 bases; J trimming: 6 bases; junction bases outside the gene matches: 15. The CDR3 is CASSRHRTSGTSADTQYF. The CDR3, as DNA: TGTGCCAGCAGCCGACATAGGACTAGCGGGACCTCCGCGGATACGCAGTATTTT.

The V call is TRBV1, the J call TRBJ1-1. TRBV1 is annotated as a pseudogene. The CDR3 extends over 12 amino acids. CDR3 DNA: TGCACCAGCAGAAAAATGGCGACGGCCGCTTTCTTT. Its translation is CTSRKMATAAFF.

V is TRBV11-2 and J is TRBJ2-4, with D perhaps TRBD2 (6 bases). The V end lost 5 bases, the J end lost 9 bases, and 14 bases lay between the germline ends. This CDR3 region has 13 residues. Germline CDR1 reads SGHAT; CDR2 reads FQNNGV. The CDR3 nucleotides are TGTGCCAGCAGCGAATCTAGCGTCGGCATTCAGTACTTC. It translates to CASSESSVGIQYF.

This chain joins TRBV29-1 and TRBJ2-3; 10 bases match TRBD1. V lost 6 bases to trimming and J lost 4 bases; unmatched junction nucleotides: 1. The V gene's germline CDR1 is SQVTM and CDR2 ANQGSEA. The CDR3 spans 12 residues. The CDR3 protein is CSVGTGADTQYF. CDR3 coding DNA: TGCAGCGTGGGGACAGGGGCAGATACGCAGTATTTT.

The chain couples TRBV6-1 to TRBJ1-4, with 7 bases matching TRBD1. There are 11 residues in the CDR3. Unmatched junction bases numbered 0, after V lost 6 bases and J lost 8 bases. Per germline, CDR1 MNHNS and CDR2 SASEGT. The CDR3 DNA follows: TGTGCCAGCAGACAGGGGGAAAAACTGTTTTTT. Amino acids: CASRQGEKLFF.